Below are 28 T cell receptor beta chains sequenced from a single sample in a study of T cells after yellow fever vaccination. Each CDR3 protein gets one entry after TCRdb re-called the 5' RACE reads with MiXCR. The sample comprises more than 250,000 distinct CDR3 sequences, around 7% of which are singletons, and roughly 19% rests with the top ten. Sequenced material: PBMCs, taken 35 to 50 days after the first yellow fever vaccination. The receptor source for this set is a man between 18 and 29 years old who received the YFV17D yellow fever vaccine.

This clonotype was recorded at least ten times. V and J are TRBV12-3 or TRBV12-4 and TRBJ2-2, with no clear D. There are 16 residues in the CDR3. Deletions cut 4 bases from V and 0 bases from J, with 12 bases between. The CDR3, as DNA: TGTGCCAGCAGTTCTCAGGACGTAGCGAACACCGGGGAGCTGTTTTTT. Translated: CASSSQDVANTGELFF.

The genes are TRBV18 and TRBJ2-7, with a possible D match to TRBD2 (6 bases). The CDR3 loop spans 12 amino acids. Germline CDR1 and CDR2: KGHSH and LQKENI. V was clipped by 6 bases and J by 7 bases, with 13 bases between them. The CDR3 loop reads CASSPVGGEQYV. CDR3 nucleotide sequence: TGTGCCAGCTCTCCGGTTGGGGGGGAGCAGTACGTC.

This clonotype was detected only a few times. V gene TRBV20-1 combines with J gene TRBJ2-1; 10 bases are a match to TRBD1. This CDR3 region has 15 residues. The germline gives CDR1 DFQATT, CDR2 SNEGSKA (reference sequence). Trimming cost V 6 bases and J 4 bases; bases outside gene matches: 9. The CDR3 DNA sequence: TGCAGTGCCCGGACAGGGGGAAGTGGGTACAATGAGCAGTTCTTC. This sequence encodes CSARTGGSGYNEQFF.

This clonotype was recorded once. This rearrangement joins TRBV5-6 to TRBJ2-5, with D unresolved. V was cut by 4 bases and J by 5 bases, with 18 bases left in between. CDR1 SGHDT and CDR2 YYEEEE come from the germline V gene. The CDR3 covers 15 residues. The CDR3 reads CASSPWVIFSETQYF. The CDR3 bases are TGTGCCAGCAGCCCCTGGGTCATCTTTTCGGAGACCCAGTACTTC.

This chain joins TRBV5-4 and TRBJ2-1; no definite D call. V was trimmed by 5 bases and J by 1 base, leaving 19 bases between them. Germline V lookup: CDR1 SGHNT, CDR2 YYREEE (reference sequence). This CDR3 is built from 17 residues. The CDR3 DNA reads as TGTGCCAGCAGACCTACGGGCCAGCTATTTTCCTACAATGAGCAGTTCTTC. It translates to CASRPTGQLFSYNEQFF.

This clonotype was seen at least ten times. The chain employs TRBV5-6 and TRBJ2-3; TRBD1 aligns across 8 bases. Germline V gene sequence: CDR1 SGHDT, CDR2 YYEEEE. The CDR3 consists of 17 residues. The V and J ends lost 2 bases and 2 bases, in that order; junction bases with no gene match: 10. CDR3 in DNA: TGTGCCAGCAGCTTCCGGGACAGGCTCACTCCCACAGATACGCAGTATTTT. Protein: CASSFRDRLTPTDTQYF.

This clonotype was detected only a few times. The rearrangement uses TRBV12-3 or TRBV12-4 and TRBJ1-1, with TRBD1 matching 7 bases. V lost 5 bases and J lost 7; bases outside the gene matches: 10. The CDR3 runs 14 residues. In DNA form, the CDR3 reads TGTGCCAGCAGTCCTCGGACAGGCCTCCGTGAAGCTTTCTTT. As protein: CASSPRTGLREAFF.

This clonotype has a handful of counts. The chain joins TRBV5-1 to TRBJ2-5; TRBD2 is a possible D gene (6 bases). The CDR3 covers 16 residues. V was shortened by 0 bases and J by 5 bases, with 17 bases between the two germline ends. The germline gives CDR1 SGHRS, CDR2 YFSETQ. The CDR3 sequence: CASSLDERRARETQYF. The CDR3 DNA reads as TGCGCCAGCAGCTTGGACGAAAGGAGGGCACGGGAGACCCAGTACTTC.

The chain has TRBV2 and TRBJ2-3; D ambiguous. Germline loops: CDR1 SNHLY, CDR2 FYNNEI. The CDR3 extends over 11 amino acids. Trimming pared 8 bases from V and 10 bases from J, leaving 13 bases between. The chain's CDR3 is CASVLGKAQYF. CDR3 bases: TGTGCCAGCGTCCTGGGGAAGGCGCAGTATTTT.

V gene TRBV12-3 or TRBV12-4 combines with J gene TRBJ2-1; 13 bases are shared with TRBD2. The CDR3 is made up of 15 amino acids. The V segment lost 8 bases and the J segment 6 bases; nucleotides outside the gene matches: 7. The CDR3 region is CASGPTSGGVNEQFF. Here the CDR3 DNA reads TGTGCCAGCGGCCCCACTAGCGGGGGGGTCAATGAGCAGTTCTTC.

This clonotype has only a few counts. The genes are TRBV29-1 and TRBJ1-1; 9 bases align to TRBD1. The CDR3 covers 12 residues. Germline CDR1 and CDR2: SQVTM and ANQGSEA. V shed 7 bases, J shed 5 bases, and the junction held 5 bases outside the gene matches. The CDR3 sequence is CSGEQGATEAFF. The CDR3 nucleotides are TGCAGCGGGGAACAGGGGGCAACTGAAGCTTTCTTT.

There are many counts of this clonotype. The genes are TRBV20-1 and TRBJ1-5, with D perhaps TRBD1 (5 bases). The CDR3 has 13 residues. Germline V gene sequence: CDR1 DFQATT, CDR2 SNEGSKA (reference sequence). V lost 0 bases, J lost 7 bases, and 10 bases lay in between. This CDR3 reads CSARESGDQPQHF. CDR3 in DNA: TGCAGTGCTAGAGAGTCGGGGGACCAGCCCCAGCATTTT.

The chain uses TRBV20-1 and TRBJ1-1, with D hard to call. Trimming removed 6 bases from V and 4 bases from J, with 12 bases in between. Germline-derived CDR1 and CDR2 are DFQATT and SNEGSKA (reference sequence). This CDR3 spans 12 amino acids. CDR3 in amino acids: CSAAEITTEAFF. CDR3 DNA sequence: TGCAGTGCCGCGGAAATTACCACTGAAGCTTTCTTT.

This clonotype has at least ten counts. The gene calls are TRBV5-1 and TRBJ2-7; unclear D gene. Trimming took off 1 base at V and 4 bases at J, with 15 bases between the two ends. This CDR3 is built from 15 residues. Per the germline V gene, CDR1 is SGHRS and CDR2 is YFSETQ. Here the CDR3 reads CASSLSGAPGYEQYV. Written as DNA, the CDR3 is TGCGCCAGCAGCTTGTCAGGCGCCCCTGGGTACGAGCAGTACGTC.

This clonotype was detected many times. V and J are TRBV3-1 and TRBJ2-3; TRBD2 matches 11 bases. Unmatched junction bases numbered 5, after V lost 3 bases and J lost 0 bases. The CDR3 consists of 17 residues. Germline V gene data show CDR1 as LGHDT and CDR2 as YNNKEL (reference sequence). CDR3 in DNA: TGTGCCAGCAGCCACGGACTAGCGGGTCCTAGCACAGATACGCAGTATTTT. Translation: CASSHGLAGPSTDTQYF.

This clonotype was recorded many times. The chain's CDR3 is CASSSRGSSYNSPLHF. In DNA form, the CDR3 reads TGTGCCAGCAGTTCCCGGGGAAGCTCCTATAATTCACCCCTCCACTTT. V is TRBV27 and J is TRBJ1-6; no firm D call. V was clipped by 4 bases and J by 0 bases, with 10 bases between them. Germline values: CDR1 MNHEY, CDR2 SMNVEV (reference sequence). CDR3 size: 16 residues.

This clonotype was seen more than once but under ten times. This chain joins TRBV7-9 and TRBJ2-3; the match to TRBD2 covers 13 bases. In germline, CDR1 is SEHNR, CDR2 FQNEAQ (reference sequence). The CDR3 length is 21 residues. V lost 2 bases and J lost 4; bases outside the gene matches: 18. In DNA, the CDR3 is TGTGCCAGCAGCTTAATTACCGCCGGGACTAGCGGGGCTGGCAGTTCAGATACGCAGTATTTT. This codes for CASSLITAGTSGAGSSDTQYF. The full variable domain, in which reference TRBV7-9 and TRBJ2-3 provide the parts outside the CDR3, is DTGVSQNPRHKITKRGQNVTFRCDPISEHNRLYWYRQTLGQGPEFLTYFQNEAQLEKSRLLSDRFSAERPKGSFSTLEIQRTEQGDSAMYLCASSLITAGTSGAGSSDTQYFGPGTRLTVL.

This clonotype was counted between two and nine times. This chain uses TRBV5-1 with TRBJ2-7; D tentatively fits TRBD1 or TRBD2 (5 bases each). CDR3 length: 16 residues. Trimming removed 4 bases from V and 0 bases from J, with 17 bases in between. Germline V gives CDR1 SGHRS, CDR2 YFSETQ. CDR3 DNA: TGCGCCAGCAGCCAGGACCGGGGCAGAAACTCCTACGAGCAGTACTTC. Translating it yields CASSQDRGRNSYEQYF.

The chain couples TRBV10-1 to TRBJ2-3, with a possible D match to TRBD1 (6 bases). In germline, CDR1 is WNHNN, CDR2 SYGVQD (reference sequence). CDR3 length equals 13 residues. V shed 6 bases and J shed 3 bases, with 10 bases lying between them. CDR3 coding DNA: TGCGCCAGCAGCGCCCAGGGGACAGATACGCAGTATTTT. As protein: CASSAQGTDTQYF.

The table lists this clonotype with many counts. This chain connects TRBV6-1 to TRBJ2-5; 8 bases match TRBD1. This CDR3 region has 15 residues. CDR1 and CDR2 (germline): MNHNS, SASEGT. V trimming: 8 bases; J trimming: 5 bases; junction bases outside the gene matches: 13. Here the CDR3 reads CASAQWQGAGETQYF. The CDR3 DNA reads as TGTGCCAGCGCACAGTGGCAGGGGGCGGGGGAGACCCAGTACTTC.

A single count supports this clonotype. CDR3 DNA sequence: TGTGCCAGCAGCGCTGAACGGTCCGGACTCAGTCAGCCCCAGCATTTT. Its translation is CASSAERSGLSQPQHF. The chain uses TRBV6-1 and TRBJ1-5; D is unresolved. The CDR3 is made up of 16 amino acids. Germline-derived CDR1 and CDR2 are MNHNS and SASEGT. Trimming pared 6 bases from V and 6 bases from J, leaving 21 bases between.

In its sample, this clonotype was seen many times. The chain combines TRBV5-1 with TRBJ2-3, with D uncertain. Germline V gives CDR1 SGHRS, CDR2 YFSETQ. Trimming left V 0 bases short and J 0 bases short, with 5 bases between. CDR3 length: 14 residues. CDR3 coding DNA: TGCGCCAGCAGCTTGGACACCAGCACAGATACGCAGTATTTT. Residues: CASSLDTSTDTQYF.

As concerns this clonotype: A junction end diverges from the germline sequence, so it may reflect a read error. The chain joins TRBV4-3 to TRBJ1-3; weak D call: TRBD1 (6 bases). The CDR3 runs to 16 residues. The germline gives CDR1 LGHNA, CDR2 YSLEER. The CDR3 loop reads CASSTLQGLSANTIYF. CDR3 bases: TGCGCCAGCAGCACCTTACAGGGATTGTCTGCAAACACCATATATTTT.

This clonotype was observed a few times. This chain connects TRBV29-1 to TRBJ2-3; 8 bases agree with TRBD2. The germline gives CDR1 SQVTM, CDR2 ANQGSEA. Germline trimming cut 2 bases from V and 6 bases from J; bases unmatched to any gene: 16. CDR3 size: 17 residues. In nucleotides, the CDR3 is TGCAGCGTTGAATTGAGGGAGCGGGGGCCCTTCTTCGATACGCAGTATTTT. Protein sequence: CSVELRERGPFFDTQYF.

V gene TRBV12-3 or TRBV12-4 combines with J gene TRBJ1-5; 11 nucleotides match TRBD1. The V gene end was trimmed by 2 bases and the J gene end by 6 bases; junction bases not matched to a gene: 6. The CDR3 is 16 residues long. CDR3 in DNA: TGTGCCAGCAGTTTACCGGACAGGGGGCTTGGTCAGCCCCAGCATTTT. Its protein is CASSLPDRGLGQPQHF.

This sequence joins TRBV5-1 and TRBJ2-3; 7 nucleotides match TRBD1. The CDR3 is 13 residues long. The J segment lost 6 bases and the V segment lost 4 bases, leaving 5 bases of the junction unmatched. Germline lookup yields CDR1 SGHRS and CDR2 YFSETQ. The CDR3 DNA reads TGCGCCAGCAGCCCTCAGGACAGGGATACGCAGTATTTT. Amino acid sequence: CASSPQDRDTQYF.

The CDR3 region is CASSPGLAGGSYNEQFF. The CDR3 bases are TGCGCCAGCAGCCCAGGACTAGCGGGGGGGTCCTACAATGAGCAGTTCTTC. The genes are TRBV5-1 and TRBJ2-1, with 15 bases lining up with TRBD2. J was trimmed by 1 base and V by 4 bases; bases with no gene match: 3. CDR3 length: 17 amino acids. From germline, CDR1 is SGHRS and CDR2 YFSETQ.

This clonotype was detected a few times. The chain recombines TRBV7-2 with TRBJ1-2, with a weak D call TRBD1 (5 bases). The CDR3 length is 13 residues. V lost 4 bases, J lost 3 bases, and 9 bases lay in between. Germline CDR1 and CDR2: SGHTA and FQGNSA. The CDR3 here is CASSSTVDYGYTF. In DNA, the CDR3 is TGTGCCAGCAGCTCGACAGTTGACTATGGCTACACCTTC. The full variable domain, its missing parts supplied by reference TRBV7-2 and TRBJ1-2, is GAGVSQSPSNKVTEKGKDVELRCDPISGHTALYWYRQSLGQGLEFLIYFQGNSAPDKSGLPSDRFSAERTGGSVSTLTIQRTQQEDSAVYLCASSSTVDYGYTFGSGTRLTVV.